This T cell receptor beta chain derives from a study of TIL therapy for anti-PD-1-resistant metastatic lung cancer. Study-level information: Tumor harvest preceded PD-1/PD-L1 blockade, followed by nivolumab treatment.

Noted time point: pre-treatment sample, taken before nivolumab and TIL therapy. Sequencing used immunoSEQ v3. Assay: immunoSEQ multiplex PCR; the TCRdb copy retains only in-frame clones and omits some. The data contain about 21,000 clones, 60% to 85% of them singletons. This receptor was obtained from a person aged 25-85 years with non-small cell lung cancer. This specimen was blood, taken at baseline.

CDR3 in DNA: TGTGCCACTTACGACATAAACACTGAAGCTTTCTTT. This encodes CATYDINTEAFF. This sequence joins TRBV5-4 and TRBJ1-1; no clear D. V was trimmed by 9 bases and J by 2 bases, leaving 11 bases between them. This CDR3 contains 12 residues. Germline-derived CDR1 and CDR2 are SGHNT and YYREEE (reference sequence). Combining the CDR3 with reference TRBV5-4 and TRBJ1-1 gives the whole variable domain ETGVTQSPTHLIKTRGQQVTLRCSSQSGHNTVSWYQQALGQGPQFIFQYYREEENGRGNFPPRFSGLQFPNYSSELNVNALELDDSALYLCATYDINTEAFFGQGTRLTVV.